Below are 31 T cell receptor beta chains sequenced from a single sample in a study of PD-1 blockade in mismatch repair-deficient tumors. TCRdb's table, derived via immunoSEQ multiplex PCR, lists solely in-frame clones and lacks some. The sample carries some 120,000 clones, around nine tenths recorded once. The material sequenced was peripheral blood, taken 72 weeks after starting pembrolizumab. Source of these receptors: an adult with mismatch repair-deficient cancer.

The rearrangement joins TRBV27 to TRBJ2-5; TRBD1 agrees at 9 bases. This CDR3 spans 15 amino acids. Unmatched junction bases numbered 9, after V lost 6 bases and J lost 4 bases. Germline CDR1 MNHEY, CDR2 SMNVEV (reference sequence). Written as DNA, the CDR3 is TGTGCCAGCAGCCGCGACAGGGGGGGAGTAGAGACCCAGTACTTC. Translation: CASSRDRGGVETQYF.

This clone was found a few times. This sequence joins TRBV13 and TRBJ2-7; D not resolved. Trimming left V 5 bases short and J 3 bases short, with 11 bases between. This CDR3 comprises 13 residues. Germline V gene lookup returns CDR1 PRHDT and CDR2 FYEKMQ (reference sequence). The CDR3 DNA reads as TGTGCCAGCAGCCTTAGCTGGGGCTACGAGCAGTACTTC. It translates to CASSLSWGYEQYF.

V is TRBV28 and J is TRBJ2-3; 9 nucleotides align to TRBD1. The J segment lost 3 bases and the V segment lost 6 bases, leaving 13 bases of the junction unmatched. The CDR3 covers 17 residues. Germline CDR1 MDHEN, CDR2 SYDVKM. CDR3 nucleotide sequence: TGTGCCAGCAGCCCCCGACCGGGACAGGGAAAAACAGATACGCAGTATTTT. Translation gives CASSPRPGQGKTDTQYF.

This chain connects TRBV4-3 to TRBJ2-3, with 8 bases identical to TRBD1. CDR1 is LGHNA, CDR2 YSLEER, per germline. The V and J ends lost 0 bases and 0 bases, in that order; junction bases with no gene match: 2. The CDR3 spans 16 residues. The CDR3 sequence: CASSQDTGGSTDTQYF. The CDR3 DNA sequence: TGCGCCAGCAGCCAAGATACAGGGGGGAGCACAGATACGCAGTATTTT.

The chain has TRBV4-3 and TRBJ2-1; 10 bases map to TRBD1. The CDR3 length is 15 residues. Per the germline V gene, CDR1 is LGHNA and CDR2 is YSLEER. J gave up 8 bases and V 1 base, and 5 bases lay outside the gene matches. The CDR3 region has the DNA TGCGCCAGCAGCCAAGCCGGGACAGGGGTCTATGAGCAGTTCTTC. This codes for CASSQAGTGVYEQFF.

The table lists this clone with a count of one. V and J are TRBV11-3 and TRBJ2-2; D is undetermined. Germline V gene sequence: CDR1 SGHNT, CDR2 YENEEA. The ends were cut back, 5 bases at V and 2 bases at J, with 6 bases in the middle. CDR3 size: 13 residues. The CDR3 sequence is CASSPPNTGELFF. The DNA for the CDR3 is TGTGCCAGCAGCCCGCCTAACACCGGGGAGCTGTTTTTT. Filled out from reference TRBV11-3 and TRBJ2-2, the complete variable domain reads EAGVVQSPRYKIIEKKQPVAFWCNPISGHNTLYWYLQNLGQGPELLIRYENEEAVDDSQLPKDRFSAERLKGVDSTLKIQPAELGDSAVYLCASSPPNTGELFFGEGSRLTVL.

J is TRBJ2-7 and V is TRBV6-1; D not certain. Germline values: CDR1 MNHNS, CDR2 SASEGT. The CDR3 runs to 14 residues. V lost 1 base and J lost 4, with 11 bases in between. The CDR3 loop is CASSEGRMRYEQYF. The CDR3 coding sequence is TGTGCCAGCAGTGAAGGCAGGATGAGGTACGAGCAGTACTTC.

The chain employs TRBV4-2 and TRBJ2-1, with TRBD1 identical over 8 bases. The V gene end was trimmed by 4 bases and the J gene end by 4 bases; junction bases not matched to a gene: 6. The CDR3 spans 15 residues. Germline V lookup: CDR1 LGHNA, CDR2 YNFKEQ. CDR3 DNA: TGTGCCAGCAGCCCAGGGGGCGGCCCGTACAATGAGCAGTTCTTC. Its translation is CASSPGGGPYNEQFF.

The chain carries TRBV7-9 and TRBJ1-1; no clear D gene. This CDR3 contains 14 residues. Germline-derived CDR1 and CDR2 are SEHNR and FQNEAQ (reference sequence). Trimming took 1 base from V and 0 from J, leaving 6 bases between them. This chain's CDR3 is CASSLVRLNTEAFF. The CDR3 DNA is TGTGCCAGCAGCTTAGTACGGCTGAACACTGAAGCTTTCTTT. The variable domain in full, completed from reference TRBV7-9 and TRBJ1-1, reads DTGVSQNPRHKITKRGQNVTFRCDPISEHNRLYWYRQTLGQGPEFLTYFQNEAQLEKSRLLSDRFSAERPKGSFSTLEIQRTEQGDSAMYLCASSLVRLNTEAFFGQGTRLTVV.

V is TRBV5-6 and J is TRBJ2-2, with D unresolved. V dropped 3 bases and J dropped 3 bases, with 3 bases sitting between them. The CDR3 runs to 12 residues. Germline V gene lookup returns CDR1 SGHDT and CDR2 YYEEEE. The CDR3 reads CASSSYTGELFF. For the CDR3, the DNA is TGTGCCAGCAGCTCCTACACCGGGGAGCTGTTTTTT.

This clone was observed a single time. The chain joins TRBV6-4 to TRBJ2-1, with 9 bases lining up with TRBD2. Germline CDR1 reads MRHNA; CDR2 reads SNTAGT. V was clipped by 8 bases and J by 4 bases; unmatched bases: 6. The CDR3 loop spans 14 amino acids. In DNA, the CDR3 is TGTGCCAGCTCTGCGGGAGGGATTTACAATGAGCAGTTCTTC. Amino acid sequence: CASSAGGIYNEQFF.

V and J are TRBV7-8 and TRBJ2-7; tentatively, D is TRBD2 (7 bases). This CDR3 is built from 16 residues. Per the germline V gene, CDR1 is SGHVS and CDR2 is FQNEAQ. The V gene lost 1 base and the J gene lost 0 bases, with 13 bases spanning the gap. CDR3 in amino acids: CASSLEAGGHSYEQYF. For the CDR3, the DNA is TGTGCCAGCAGCTTAGAGGCCGGGGGGCACTCCTACGAGCAGTACTTC.

This chain joins TRBV5-6 and TRBJ2-1, with 7 bases fitting TRBD2. V lost 8 bases to trimming and J lost 2 bases; unmatched junction nucleotides: 7. The CDR3 totals 14 residues. Looked up from germline, CDR1 is SGHDT and CDR2 is YYEEEE. CDR3 sequence: CASTAGVAYNEQFF. The CDR3, as DNA: TGTGCCAGTACGGCGGGAGTCGCCTACAATGAGCAGTTCTTC.

This chain uses TRBV11-3 with TRBJ2-7; TRBD1 matches 10 bases. V dropped 5 bases and J dropped 5; count of bases not matched to a gene: 6. Per germline, CDR1 SGHNT and CDR2 YENEEA. The CDR3 is 14 residues long. CDR3 in amino acids: CASSGWDRGNEQYF. CDR3 nucleotides: TGTGCCAGCAGCGGGTGGGACAGGGGCAACGAGCAGTACTTC.

The chain is built from TRBV19 and TRBJ1-3, with D possibly matching TRBD1 (6 bases). The germline V gene has CDR1 LNHDA and CDR2 SQIVND (reference sequence). The CDR3 loop spans 15 amino acids. V lost 5 bases and J lost 0, with 11 bases in between. CDR3 DNA: TGTGCCAGTAGTCGGACAGTGTACTCTGGAAACACCATATATTTT. This sequence encodes CASSRTVYSGNTIYF.

The V gene is TRBV30, the J gene TRBJ1-1; unclear D gene. Germline CDR1 and CDR2: GTSNPN and SVGIG (reference sequence). V was trimmed by 3 bases and J by 6 bases, leaving 14 bases between them. This CDR3 contains 13 residues. The CDR3: CAWSLNLHSEAFF. In DNA, the CDR3 is TGTGCCTGGAGCCTGAACCTGCACTCTGAAGCTTTCTTT.

V usage is TRBV9 and J usage is TRBJ2-1; D gene unclear. The CDR3 spans 14 residues. Looked up from germline, CDR1 is SGDLS and CDR2 is YYNGEE. The V and J ends lost 1 base and 8 bases respectively, with 13 bases between them. CDR3 DNA: TGTGCCAGCAGCGTATCATCAATTGTCGATGAGCAGTTCTTC. It encodes CASSVSSIVDEQFF.

This rearrangement joins TRBV4-1 to TRBJ2-7, with 9 bases aligning to TRBD1. The V gene's germline CDR1 is MGHRA and CDR2 YSYEKL. The ends lost 4 bases at V and 0 bases at J; junction bases unmatched: 4. The CDR3 length is 15 residues. CDR3 coding DNA: TGCGCCAGCAGCCGAAGGGACAGGGACTCCTACGAGCAGTACTTC. This encodes CASSRRDRDSYEQYF.

The V and J genes are TRBV4-3 and TRBJ2-1; TRBD1 agrees at 10 bases. J lost 5 bases, V lost 3 bases, and 7 bases had no gene match. CDR1 LGHNA and CDR2 YSLEER come from the germline V gene. There are 16 residues in the CDR3. CDR3 DNA sequence: TGCGCCAGCAGCCACCCCGGGACAGGGGCCAACAATGAGCAGTTCTTC. Amino acids: CASSHPGTGANNEQFF.

CDR3 protein: CASRPTSGTFYEQYF. The CDR3 region has the DNA TGTGCCAGCAGACCCACTAGCGGGACCTTCTACGAGCAGTACTTC. The V and J genes are TRBV6-1 and TRBJ2-7; TRBD2 aligns across 10 bases. Germline CDR1 and CDR2: MNHNS and SASEGT. V lost 6 bases, J lost 3 bases, and 8 bases stayed unmatched. CDR3 length: 15 amino acids.

This clone was detected once. The genes are TRBV28 and TRBJ2-5; tentatively, D is TRBD2 (7 bases). Trimming pared 7 bases from V and 3 bases from J, leaving 15 bases between. The length of the CDR3 is 14 residues. Germline CDR1 reads MDHEN; CDR2 reads SYDVKM. The DNA for the CDR3 is TGTGCCAGCAAGTGGGGGGGCTCCAAAGAGACCCAGTACTTC. Amino acid sequence: CASKWGGSKETQYF.

There are a few counts of this clone. The rearrangement joins TRBV6-5 to TRBJ2-4, with D perhaps TRBD1 or TRBD2 (5 bases each). Germline CDR1 and CDR2: MNHEY and SVGAGI. V was shortened by 6 bases and J by 3 bases, with 15 bases between the two germline ends. The CDR3 contains 15 residues. In nucleotides, the CDR3 is TGTGCCAGCAGGGGGGAACTAGGCCTCAAAAACATTCAGTACTTC. Encoded protein: CASRGELGLKNIQYF.

This chain joins TRBV7-9 and TRBJ1-4; D remains unclear. Germline loops: CDR1 SEHNR, CDR2 FQNEAQ (reference sequence). Trimming left V 1 base short and J 0 bases short, with 3 bases between. The CDR3 extends over 14 amino acids. The CDR3 DNA sequence: TGTGCCAGCAGCTTAGGGGCAACTAATGAAAAACTGTTTTTT. Its translation: CASSLGATNEKLFF.

The CDR3 region has the DNA TGTGCCAGCAGTTACTCTGGCTATAGCAATCAGCCCCAGCATTTT. It encodes CASSYSGYSNQPQHF. The rearrangement uses TRBV6-5 and TRBJ1-5, with no clear D. V was trimmed by 0 bases and J by 0 bases, leaving 6 bases between them. Per the germline V gene, CDR1 is MNHEY and CDR2 is SVGAGI. The CDR3 spans 15 residues.

V usage is TRBV6-6 and J usage is TRBJ2-2, with 8 bases lining up with TRBD2. V trimming: 2 bases; J trimming: 5 bases; junction bases outside the gene matches: 4. Germline CDR1 reads MNHNY; CDR2 reads SVGAGI (reference sequence). This CDR3 contains 15 residues. CDR3 in DNA: TGTGCCAGCAGTTACCTGCGGGAGGCGACCGGGGAGCTGTTTTTT. The encoded protein is CASSYLREATGELFF.

The chain employs TRBV13 and TRBJ2-3, with TRBD2 matching 12 bases. The CDR3 covers 16 residues. Germline CDR1 PRHDT, CDR2 FYEKMQ (reference sequence). After removal of 4 bases from V and 3 bases from J, the junction contained 5 bases not matched to a gene. The CDR3 sequence: CASSSRTSGMTDTQYF. For the CDR3, the DNA is TGTGCCAGCAGCTCTCGGACTAGCGGGATGACAGATACGCAGTATTTT. Full variable domain (rest looked up from reference TRBV13 and TRBJ2-3): AAGVIQSPRHLIKEKRETATLKCYPIPRHDTVYWYQQGPGQDPQFLISFYEKMQSDKGSIPDRFSAQQFSDYHSELNMSSLELGDSALYFCASSSRTSGMTDTQYFGPGTRLTVL.

The rearrangement links TRBV28 to TRBJ1-2; TRBD1 might be the D (5 bases). Trimming took 5 bases from V and 4 from J, leaving 14 bases between them. There are 14 residues in the CDR3. CDR1 and CDR2 from the germline V gene are MDHEN and SYDVKM. CDR3 protein: CASSTRVWGYGYTF. In DNA, the CDR3 is TGTGCCAGCAGTACCAGGGTGTGGGGCTATGGCTACACCTTC.

The chain has TRBV27 and TRBJ2-1; 9 bases map to TRBD2. Unmatched junction bases numbered 9, after V lost 6 bases and J lost 0 bases. The CDR3 runs to 17 residues. The germline V gene encodes CDR1 MNHEY and CDR2 SMNVEV (reference sequence). For the CDR3, the DNA is TGTGCCAGCAGAGGGTCTAGCGGGAAGAGCTCCTACAATGAGCAGTTCTTC. Translated, it gives CASRGSSGKSSYNEQFF.

CDR3 nucleotides: TGTGCCAGCAGCAGAACGGGACAGAACACCGGGGAGCTGTTTTTT. Translating gives CASSRTGQNTGELFF. The J gene is TRBJ2-2, the V gene TRBV7-9; the D gene is possibly TRBD1 (6 bases). The V and J ends lost 5 bases and 1 base respectively, with 11 bases between them. Per germline, CDR1 SEHNR and CDR2 FQNEAQ (reference sequence). CDR3 size: 15 residues.

The chain carries TRBV4-3 and TRBJ1-1, with a possible D match to TRBD1 (5 bases). The CDR3 totals 16 residues. V dropped 1 base and J dropped 1 base, with 13 bases sitting between them. Germline V gives CDR1 LGHNA, CDR2 YSLEER. The CDR3 sequence: CASSQALLGGNTEAFF. The DNA for the CDR3 is TGCGCCAGCAGCCAAGCTCTCTTGGGGGGGAACACTGAAGCTTTCTTT.

The chain employs TRBV7-9 and TRBJ2-7; D ambiguous. V gave up 4 bases and J gave up 10 bases, with 14 bases separating them. The CDR3 runs to 12 residues. CDR1 is SEHNR and CDR2 is FQNEAQ in the germline V gene (reference sequence). The CDR3 reads CASSSPTRNQYF. The CDR3 DNA is TGTGCCAGCAGCTCACCTACCAGGAACCAGTACTTC.